This T cell receptor beta chain was profiled in a study of blood T cells in healthy people across ages. Whole-study context: In model experiments, template switching was able to capture about one barcoded beta molecule for every two T cells that were present. General study findings and limits: Donor CMV status, an unknown factor, possibly confounded changes in expanded clonotypes. Any conclusive comparison of naive versus antigen-experienced cells was prevented by using unsorted PBMCs.

A sample-barcoded 5' primer and a J-beta primer mix were used in a second PCR of about 7 to 12 cycles. With 12 random nucleotides, a template-switch adaptor tagged each individual cDNA molecule. TCRdb itself ran the 5' RACE reads through MiXCR, one entry per CDR3 protein. Of about 640,000 distinct CDR3 sequences listed, around 31% are singletons. Ten or more counts support this clonotype. The antigen is undetermined. This CDR3 comprises 19 residues. V dropped 0 bases and J dropped 4 bases, with 21 bases sitting between them. Germline-derived CDR1 and CDR2 are LGHNA and YSLEER. The TCR comes from a woman older than 75 in good health. The chain carries TRBV4-3 and TRBJ2-2; D is unresolved. Source material: blood. The CDR3 region is CASSQDVGWELRATGELFF. Here the CDR3 DNA reads TGCGCCAGCAGCCAAGATGTCGGGTGGGAACTTCGGGCCACCGGGGAGCTGTTTTTT.